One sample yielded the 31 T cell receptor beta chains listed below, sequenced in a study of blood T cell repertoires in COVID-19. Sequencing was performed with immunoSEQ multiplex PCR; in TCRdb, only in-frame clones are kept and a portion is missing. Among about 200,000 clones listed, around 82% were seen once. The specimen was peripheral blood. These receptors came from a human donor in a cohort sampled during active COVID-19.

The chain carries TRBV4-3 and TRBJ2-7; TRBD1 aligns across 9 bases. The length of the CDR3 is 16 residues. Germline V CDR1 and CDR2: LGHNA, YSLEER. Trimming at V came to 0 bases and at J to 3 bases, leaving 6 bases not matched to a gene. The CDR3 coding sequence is TGCGCCAGCAGCCAAGAAGAGACAGGGGGGCTCTACGAGCAGTACTTC. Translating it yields CASSQEETGGLYEQYF.

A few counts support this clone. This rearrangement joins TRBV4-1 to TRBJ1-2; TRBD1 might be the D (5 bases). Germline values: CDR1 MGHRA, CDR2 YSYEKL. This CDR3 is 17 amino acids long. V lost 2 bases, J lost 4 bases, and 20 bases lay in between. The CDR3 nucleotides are TGCGCCAGCAGCCAACAGGCGCAGGGCATGTTCGGCTATGGCTACACCTTC. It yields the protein CASSQQAQGMFGYGYTF.

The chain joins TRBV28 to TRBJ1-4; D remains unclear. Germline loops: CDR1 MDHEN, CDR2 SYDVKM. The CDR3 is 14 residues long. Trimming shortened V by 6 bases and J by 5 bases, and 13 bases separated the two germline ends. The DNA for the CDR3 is TGTGCCAGCAGCGAAGCGGGAGTCAATGAAAAACTGTTTTTT. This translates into CASSEAGVNEKLFF.

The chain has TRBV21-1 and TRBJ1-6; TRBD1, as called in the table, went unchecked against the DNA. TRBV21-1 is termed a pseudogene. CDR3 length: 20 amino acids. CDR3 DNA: TGTGCCAGCAGCTCCTGCGGTATTATCCAGGGTAGGACCTATAATTCACCCCTCCACTTT. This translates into CASSSCGIIQGRTYNSPLHF.

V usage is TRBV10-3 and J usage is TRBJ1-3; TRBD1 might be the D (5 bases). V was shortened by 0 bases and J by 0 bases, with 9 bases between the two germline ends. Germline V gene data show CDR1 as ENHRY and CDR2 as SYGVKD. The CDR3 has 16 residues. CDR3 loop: CAISESLGVSGNTIYF. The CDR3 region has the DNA TGTGCCATCAGTGAGTCCCTAGGGGTCTCTGGAAACACCATATATTTT.

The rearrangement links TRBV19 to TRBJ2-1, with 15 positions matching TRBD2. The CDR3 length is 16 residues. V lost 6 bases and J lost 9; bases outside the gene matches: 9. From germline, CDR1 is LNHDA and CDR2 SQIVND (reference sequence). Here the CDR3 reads CASSPRTSGRAGEQFF. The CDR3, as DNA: TGTGCCAGTAGCCCTCGGACTAGCGGGAGGGCCGGTGAGCAGTTCTTC.

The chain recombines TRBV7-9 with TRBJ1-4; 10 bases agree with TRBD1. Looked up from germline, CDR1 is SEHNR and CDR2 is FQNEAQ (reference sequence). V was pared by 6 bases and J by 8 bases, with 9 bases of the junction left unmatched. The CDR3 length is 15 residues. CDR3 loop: CASRPDRGRGEKLFF. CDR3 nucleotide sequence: TGTGCCAGCAGGCCCGACAGGGGGCGCGGGGAAAAACTGTTTTTT. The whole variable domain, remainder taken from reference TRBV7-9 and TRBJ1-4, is DTGVSQNPRHKITKRGQNVTFRCDPISEHNRLYWYRQTLGQGPEFLTYFQNEAQLEKSRLLSDRFSAERPKGSFSTLEIQRTEQGDSAMYLCASRPDRGRGEKLFFGSGTQLSVL.

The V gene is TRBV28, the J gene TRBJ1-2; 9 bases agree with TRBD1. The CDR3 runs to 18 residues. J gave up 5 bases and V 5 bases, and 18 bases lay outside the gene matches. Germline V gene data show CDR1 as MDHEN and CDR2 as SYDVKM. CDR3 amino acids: CASSTTGTGLTRRYGYTF. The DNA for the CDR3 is TGTGCCAGCAGTACTACCGGGACAGGGCTTACAAGACGATATGGCTACACCTTC.

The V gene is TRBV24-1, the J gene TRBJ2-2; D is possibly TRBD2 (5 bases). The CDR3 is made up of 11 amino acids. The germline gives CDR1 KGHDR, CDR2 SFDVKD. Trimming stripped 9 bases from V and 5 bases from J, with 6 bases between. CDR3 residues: CATGETGELFF. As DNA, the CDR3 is TGTGCCACCGGGGAGACCGGGGAGCTGTTTTTT.

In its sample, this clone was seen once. The CDR3 reads CASGVGVQKLFF. CDR3 nucleotide sequence: TGTGCCAGCGGGGTAGGGGTTCAAAAACTGTTTTTT. The V gene is TRBV2, the J gene TRBJ1-4; D may be TRBD1 (5 bases). Germline V gene sequence: CDR1 SNHLY, CDR2 FYNNEI. V gave up 8 bases and J gave up 9 bases, with 13 bases separating them. The CDR3 totals 12 residues.

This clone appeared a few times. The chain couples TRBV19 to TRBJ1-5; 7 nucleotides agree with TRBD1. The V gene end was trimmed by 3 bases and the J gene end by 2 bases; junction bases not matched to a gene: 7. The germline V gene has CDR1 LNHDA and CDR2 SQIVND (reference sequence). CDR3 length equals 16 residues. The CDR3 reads CASSIRSGGGNQPQHF. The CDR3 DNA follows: TGTGCCAGTAGTATCCGCTCAGGGGGAGGCAATCAGCCCCAGCATTTT.

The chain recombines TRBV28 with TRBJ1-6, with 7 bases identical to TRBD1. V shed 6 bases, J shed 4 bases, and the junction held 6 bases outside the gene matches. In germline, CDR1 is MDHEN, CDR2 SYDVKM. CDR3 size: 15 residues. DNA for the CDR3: TGTGCCAGCAGCTTGGACAGGACTTATAATTCACCCCTCCACTTT. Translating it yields CASSLDRTYNSPLHF.

CDR3 DNA sequence: TGTGCCAGCAGCCCCCAGGGTTGGCCAGATACGCAGTATTTT. Its translation is CASSPQGWPDTQYF. The chain links TRBV7-8 to TRBJ2-3, with D possibly matching TRBD1 (5 bases). The length of the CDR3 is 14 residues. V shed 5 bases and J shed 4 bases, with 13 bases lying between them. Germline V CDR1 and CDR2: SGHVS, FQNEAQ.

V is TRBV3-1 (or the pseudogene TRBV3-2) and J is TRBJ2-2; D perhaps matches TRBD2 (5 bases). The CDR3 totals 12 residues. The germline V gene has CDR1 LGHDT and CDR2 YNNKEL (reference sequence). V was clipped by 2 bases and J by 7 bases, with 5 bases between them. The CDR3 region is CASSQTSGELFF. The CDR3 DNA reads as TGTGCCAGCAGCCAAACTAGCGGGGAGCTGTTTTTT.

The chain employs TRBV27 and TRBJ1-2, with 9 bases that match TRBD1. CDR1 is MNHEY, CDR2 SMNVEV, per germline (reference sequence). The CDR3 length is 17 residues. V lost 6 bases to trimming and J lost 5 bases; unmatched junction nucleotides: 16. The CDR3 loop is CASSLTGTGRPKYGYTF. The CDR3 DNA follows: TGTGCCAGCAGCTTGACAGGGACAGGGCGGCCCAAGTATGGCTACACCTTC.

The CDR3 spells CASILGTDYGYTF. Written as DNA, the CDR3 is TGTGCCAGCATTCTCGGGACAGACTATGGCTACACCTTC. V and J are TRBV2 and TRBJ1-2, with 7 positions matching TRBD1. The CDR3 consists of 13 residues. J gave up 3 bases and V 7 bases, and 5 bases lay outside the gene matches. Per germline, CDR1 SNHLY and CDR2 FYNNEI.

CDR3 in amino acids: CASSPGQGALVLTQYF. The DNA for the CDR3 is TGTGCCAGCAGCCCGGGACAGGGGGCTTTAGTCCTGACGCAGTATTTT. V gene TRBV4-2 combines with J gene TRBJ2-3; 12 positions match TRBD1. The CDR3 length is 16 residues. CDR1 is LGHNA, CDR2 YNFKEQ, per germline. Trimming cost V 4 bases and J 9 bases; bases outside gene matches: 11.

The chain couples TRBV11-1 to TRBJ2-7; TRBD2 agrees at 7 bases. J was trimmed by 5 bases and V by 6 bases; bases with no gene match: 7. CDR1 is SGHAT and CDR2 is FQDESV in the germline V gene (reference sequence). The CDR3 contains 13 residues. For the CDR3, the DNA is TGTGCCAGCAGGCGGGCAGGGAGGGACGAGCAGTACTTC. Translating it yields CASRRAGRDEQYF.

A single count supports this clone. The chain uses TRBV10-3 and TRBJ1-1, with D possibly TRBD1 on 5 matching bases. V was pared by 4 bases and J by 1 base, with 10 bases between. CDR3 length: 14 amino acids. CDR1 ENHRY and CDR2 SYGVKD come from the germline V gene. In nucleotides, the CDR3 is TGTGCCATCAGTGGAGACAGTTCGAACACTGAAGCTTTCTTT. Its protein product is CAISGDSSNTEAFF.

CDR3 bases: TGTGCCAGCAGCCCACACCTACCTAGCGGGGCCGGGGGTGAGCAGTTCTTC. This gives the protein CASSPHLPSGAGGEQFF. This chain joins TRBV7-9 and TRBJ2-1; TRBD2 matches 9 bases. The CDR3 has 17 residues. Germline V gene sequence: CDR1 SEHNR, CDR2 FQNEAQ (reference sequence). V shed 5 bases, J shed 9 bases, and the junction held 17 bases outside the gene matches.

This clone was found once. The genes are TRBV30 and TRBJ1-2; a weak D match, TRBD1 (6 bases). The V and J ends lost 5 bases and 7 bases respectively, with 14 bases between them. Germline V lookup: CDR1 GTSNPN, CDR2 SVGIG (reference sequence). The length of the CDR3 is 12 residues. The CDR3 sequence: CAWAPRDTGYTF. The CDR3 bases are TGTGCCTGGGCCCCCAGGGACACTGGCTACACCTTC.

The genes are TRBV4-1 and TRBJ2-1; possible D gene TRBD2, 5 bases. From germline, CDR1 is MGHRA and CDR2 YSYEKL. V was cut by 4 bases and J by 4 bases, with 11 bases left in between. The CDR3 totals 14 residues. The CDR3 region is CASSPTTVYNEQFF. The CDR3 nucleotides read TGCGCCAGCAGCCCGACTACGGTATACAATGAGCAGTTCTTC.

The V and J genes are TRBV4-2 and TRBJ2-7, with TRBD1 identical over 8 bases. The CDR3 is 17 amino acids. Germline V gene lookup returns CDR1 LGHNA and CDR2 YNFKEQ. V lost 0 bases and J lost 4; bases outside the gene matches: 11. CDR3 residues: CASSQDQEGQGRYEQYF. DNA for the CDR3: TGTGCCAGCAGCCAAGATCAGGAAGGACAGGGAAGGTACGAGCAGTACTTC.

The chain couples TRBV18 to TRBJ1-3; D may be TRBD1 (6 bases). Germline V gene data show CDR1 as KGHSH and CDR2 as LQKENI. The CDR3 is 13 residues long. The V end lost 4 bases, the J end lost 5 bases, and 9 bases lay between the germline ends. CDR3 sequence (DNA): TGTGCCAGCTCACTAGGACAGAGAAACACCATATATTTT. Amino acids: CASSLGQRNTIYF.

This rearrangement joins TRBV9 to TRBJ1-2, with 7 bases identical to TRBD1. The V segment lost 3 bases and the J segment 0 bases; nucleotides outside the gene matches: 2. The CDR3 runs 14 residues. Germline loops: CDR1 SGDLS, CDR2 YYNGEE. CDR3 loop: CASSARGSNYGYTF. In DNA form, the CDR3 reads TGTGCCAGCAGCGCCAGGGGGTCTAACTATGGCTACACCTTC. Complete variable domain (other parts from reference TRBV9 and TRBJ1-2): DSGVTQTPKHLITATGQRVTLRCSPRSGDLSVYWYQQSLDQGLQFLIQYYNGEERAKGNILERFSAQQFPDLHSELNLSSLELGDSALYFCASSARGSNYGYTFGSGTRLTVV.

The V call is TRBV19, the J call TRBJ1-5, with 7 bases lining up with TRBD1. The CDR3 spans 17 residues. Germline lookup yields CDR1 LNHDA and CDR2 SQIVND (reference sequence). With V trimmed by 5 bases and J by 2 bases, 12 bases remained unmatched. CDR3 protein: CASSLPGQLNGNQPQHF. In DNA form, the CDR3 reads TGTGCCAGTAGTCTACCGGGACAGCTAAATGGCAATCAGCCCCAGCATTTT.

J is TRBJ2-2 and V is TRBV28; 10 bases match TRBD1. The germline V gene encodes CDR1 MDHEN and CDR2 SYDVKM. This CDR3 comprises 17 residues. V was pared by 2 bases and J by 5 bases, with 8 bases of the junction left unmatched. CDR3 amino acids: CASSLGGWTGGTGELFF. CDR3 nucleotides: TGTGCCAGCAGTTTAGGAGGGTGGACAGGGGGGACCGGGGAGCTGTTTTTT.

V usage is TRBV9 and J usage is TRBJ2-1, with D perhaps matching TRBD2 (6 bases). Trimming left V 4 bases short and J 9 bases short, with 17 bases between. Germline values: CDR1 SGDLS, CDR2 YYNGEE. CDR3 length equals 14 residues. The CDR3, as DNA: TGTGCCAGCAGCTGGACGGGGGAGTCGGCTGAGCAGTTCTTC. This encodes CASSWTGESAEQFF.

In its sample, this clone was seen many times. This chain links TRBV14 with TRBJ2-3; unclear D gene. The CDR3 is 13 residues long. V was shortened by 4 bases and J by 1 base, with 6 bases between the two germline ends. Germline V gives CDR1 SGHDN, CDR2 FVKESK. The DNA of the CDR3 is TGTGCCAGCAGCCCACTCGGCACAGATACGCAGTATTTT. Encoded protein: CASSPLGTDTQYF.

CDR3 loop: CASSPGQGARTGELFF. In DNA, the CDR3 is TGCGCCAGCAGCCCGGGACAGGGGGCGCGCACCGGGGAGCTGTTTTTT. V usage is TRBV5-1 and J usage is TRBJ2-2; 12 nucleotides match TRBD1. The CDR3 has 16 amino acids. V shed 4 bases, J shed 4 bases, and the junction held 5 bases outside the gene matches. Germline CDR1 reads SGHRS; CDR2 reads YFSETQ.

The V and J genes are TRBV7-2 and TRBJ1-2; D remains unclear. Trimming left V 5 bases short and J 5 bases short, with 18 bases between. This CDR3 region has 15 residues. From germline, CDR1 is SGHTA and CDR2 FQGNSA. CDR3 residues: CASSETNRREYGYTF. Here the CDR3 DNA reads TGTGCCAGCAGCGAGACCAACCGTCGGGAGTATGGCTACACCTTC.